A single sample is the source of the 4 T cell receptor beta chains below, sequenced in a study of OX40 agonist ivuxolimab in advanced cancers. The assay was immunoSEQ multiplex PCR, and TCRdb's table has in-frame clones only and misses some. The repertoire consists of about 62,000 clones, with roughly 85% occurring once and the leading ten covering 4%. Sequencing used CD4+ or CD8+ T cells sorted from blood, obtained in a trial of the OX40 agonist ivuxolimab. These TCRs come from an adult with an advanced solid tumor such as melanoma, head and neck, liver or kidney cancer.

CDR3 coding DNA: TGCAGCGTTGAAGAGATGGCGGAGACCCAGTACTTC. Protein product: CSVEEMAETQYF. The chain couples TRBV29-1 to TRBJ2-5, with D uncertain. V lost 0 bases and J 5 bases, leaving 7 bases between the germline ends. The germline V gene encodes CDR1 SQVTM and CDR2 ANQGSEA. There are 12 residues in the CDR3. Full variable domain (rest looked up from reference TRBV29-1 and TRBJ2-5): SAVISQKPSRDICQRGTSLTIQCQVDSQVTMMFWYRQQPGQSLTLIATANQGSEATYESGFVIDKFPISRPNLTFSTLTVSNMSPEDSSIYLCSVEEMAETQYFGPGTRLLVL.

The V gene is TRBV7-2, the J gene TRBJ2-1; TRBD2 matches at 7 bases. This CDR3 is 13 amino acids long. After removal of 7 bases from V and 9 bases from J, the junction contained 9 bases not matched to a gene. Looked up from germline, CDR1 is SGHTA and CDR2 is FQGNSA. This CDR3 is CASMQRPGGEQFF. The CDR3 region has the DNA TGTGCCAGCATGCAACGGCCGGGAGGTGAGCAGTTCTTC. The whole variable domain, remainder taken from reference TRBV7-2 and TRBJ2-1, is GAGVSQSPSNKVTEKGKDVELRCDPISGHTALYWYRQSLGQGLEFLIYFQGNSAPDKSGLPSDRFSAERTGGSVSTLTIQRTQQEDSAVYLCASMQRPGGEQFFGPGTRLTVL.

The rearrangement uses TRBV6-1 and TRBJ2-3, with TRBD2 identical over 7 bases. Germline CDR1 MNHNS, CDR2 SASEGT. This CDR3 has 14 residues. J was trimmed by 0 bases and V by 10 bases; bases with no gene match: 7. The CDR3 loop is CAISLAESTDTQYF. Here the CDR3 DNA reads TGTGCCATATCCCTAGCGGAGAGCACAGATACGCAGTATTTT.

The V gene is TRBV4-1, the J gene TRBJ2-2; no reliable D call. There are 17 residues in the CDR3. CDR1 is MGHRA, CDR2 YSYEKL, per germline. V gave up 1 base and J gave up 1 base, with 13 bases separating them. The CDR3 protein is CASSQATTSLNTGELFF. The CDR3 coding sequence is TGCGCCAGCAGCCAAGCTACCACTTCATTGAACACCGGGGAGCTGTTTTTT.